The clone carrying this T cell receptor beta chain was seen a few times. Its antigen is as yet unknown. Preparation of the TCRbeta library used unique molecular identifiers. TCRdb re-called the PCR reads with MiXCR, one entry per CDR3 protein. In the table there are fewer than 400,000 distinct CDR3 sequences, around 20% of which are singletons. This specimen comes from a study of T-cell reconstitution after alpha-beta-depleted transplantation in children. Germline CDR1 reads SGHAT; CDR2 reads FQDESV (reference sequence). This CDR3 has 15 amino acids. J gave up 8 bases and V 1 base, and 8 bases lay outside the gene matches. Study-level points and caveats: Some patients' high day-60 TCRbeta diversity was traced to surviving recipient T cells and thymic progenitors.

The clonotype was recovered from a male patient aged 5 to 17 who had a stem cell transplant for acute lymphoblastic leukemia, so the T cells may come from the graft donor. The source was PBMCs, mostly from graft donor cells, collected 180 days after TCRalphabeta/CD19-depleted stem cell transplant. The gene calls are TRBV11-1 and TRBJ2-1; 7 bases line up with TRBD1. The CDR3 DNA follows: TGTGCCAGCAGCTTAGGAGGTAGGGGGCGACATGAGCAGTTCTTC. This codes for CASSLGGRGRHEQFF.